A selection of T cell receptor beta chains follows, all from one sample in a study of blood T cell repertoires in COVID-19. The method was immunoSEQ multiplex PCR; TCRdb's version includes in-frame clones alone and lacks a portion of them. The data contain under 300,000 clones, 75% to 90% of them singletons. Sequenced input: peripheral blood. Receptor source: a woman aged 30 to 39 with active or convalescent COVID-19. CDR3s include the opening cysteine and the closing phenylalanine or tryptophan. Each record gives: clone size, D gene, V gene, J gene, CDR3 protein, CDR3 DNA. A D gene is named only where the DNA matches it firmly. For some rows the clone size is stated as once, few or many, or as a class when expanded; others skip it.

clone size: NA
D gene: TRBD1
V gene: TRBV18
J gene: TRBJ1-3
CDR3 protein: CASSPGTGPSTIYF
CDR3 DNA: TGTGCCAGCTCACCCGGGACAGGGCCATCCACCATATATTTT

clone size: NA
D gene: NA
V gene: TRBV3-1/TRBV3-2
J gene: TRBJ2-7
CDR3 protein: CASSQGAGTHEQYF
CDR3 DNA: TGTGCCAGCAGCCAAGGAGCAGGTACCCACGAGCAGTACTTC

clone size: NA
D gene: NA
V gene: TRBV5-1
J gene: TRBJ1-1
CDR3 protein: CASSPAGLDTEAFF
CDR3 DNA: TGCGCCAGCAGCCCGGCGGGGTTAGACACTGAAGCTTTCTTT

clone size: NA
D gene: NA
V gene: TRBV5-6
J gene: TRBJ2-2
CDR3 protein: CASSLGWGAGELFF
CDR3 DNA: TGTGCCAGCAGCTTGGGTTGGGGCGCCGGGGAGCTGTTTTTT

clone size: NA
D gene: NA
V gene: TRBV30
J gene: TRBJ1-1
CDR3 protein: CAWGGRNTEAFF
CDR3 DNA: TGTGCCTGGGGTGGGCGAAACACTGAAGCTTTCTTT

clone size: NA
D gene: TRBD2
V gene: TRBV6-4
J gene: TRBJ2-3
CDR3 protein: CASAALSGTDTQYF
CDR3 DNA: TGTGCCAGCGCGGCGCTTAGCGGGACAGATACGCAGTATTTT

clone size: NA
D gene: TRBD2
V gene: TRBV28
J gene: TRBJ2-5
CDR3 protein: CASSGRLAGGVETQYF
CDR3 DNA: TGTGCCAGCAGTGGCAGACTAGCGGGGGGCGTTGAGACCCAGTACTTC

clone size: NA
D gene: NA
V gene: TRBV27
J gene: TRBJ1-6
CDR3 protein: CASSLYDSPLHF
CDR3 DNA: TGTGCCAGCAGTCTCTATGATTCACCCCTCCACTTT

clone size: NA
D gene: TRBD2
V gene: TRBV15
J gene: TRBJ2-7
CDR3 protein: CATSRDWRGGRAEQYF
CDR3 DNA: TGTGCCACCAGCAGAGACTGGCGGGGGGGCCGAGCCGAGCAGTACTTC

clone size: NA
D gene: NA
V gene: TRBV6-5
J gene: TRBJ2-3
CDR3 protein: CASSYSQLPGDTQYF
CDR3 DNA: TGTGCCAGCAGTTACTCACAACTCCCAGGGGATACGCAGTATTTT

clone size: NA
D gene: NA
V gene: TRBV5-5
J gene: TRBJ1-2
CDR3 protein: CASSFSGRSDNYGYTF
CDR3 DNA: TGTGCCAGCAGCTTCTCGGGGAGGTCGGATAACTATGGCTACACCTTC

clone size: NA
D gene: NA
V gene: TRBV14
J gene: TRBJ1-3
CDR3 protein: CAGGESGNTIYF
CDR3 DNA: TGTGCCGGAGGGGAGTCTGGAAACACCATATATTTT

clone size: NA
D gene: NA
V gene: TRBV7-8
J gene: TRBJ1-2
CDR3 protein: CASSHEGIYGYTF
CDR3 DNA: TGTGCCAGCAGCCATGAGGGAATCTATGGCTACACCTTC

clone size: NA
D gene: TRBD1
V gene: TRBV6-5
J gene: TRBJ2-7
CDR3 protein: CAASRDRGSEQYF
CDR3 DNA: TGTGCCGCTTCTCGGGACAGGGGGTCCGAGCAGTACTTC

clone size: NA
D gene: TRBD1
V gene: TRBV7-7
J gene: TRBJ2-2
CDR3 protein: CASSSDRAGELFF
CDR3 DNA: TGTGCTAGCAGCTCAGACAGGGCAGGGGAGCTGTTTTTT

clone size: few
D gene: TRBD1
V gene: TRBV5-6
J gene: TRBJ1-2
CDR3 protein: CASSLRQGYGYTF
CDR3 DNA: TGTGCCAGCAGCTTGCGACAGGGCTATGGCTACACCTTC

clone size: NA
D gene: NA
V gene: TRBV30
J gene: TRBJ1-6
CDR3 protein: CAWRGTGWDSPLHF
CDR3 DNA: TGTGCCTGGAGGGGAACAGGGTGGGACTCACCCCTCCACTTT

clone size: NA
D gene: TRBD2
V gene: TRBV5-1
J gene: TRBJ2-2
CDR3 protein: CASSLLAGGQGELFF
CDR3 DNA: TGCGCCAGCAGCTTACTAGCGGGGGGCCAGGGGGAGCTGTTTTTT

clone size: few
D gene: TRBD1
V gene: TRBV20-1
J gene: TRBJ1-4
CDR3 protein: CSASGGPQGAGEKLFF
CDR3 DNA: TGCAGTGCAAGTGGCGGCCCACAGGGGGCAGGAGAAAAACTGTTTTTT

clone size: NA
D gene: TRBD2
V gene: TRBV4-3
J gene: TRBJ2-3
CDR3 protein: CASSRRTSAGTQYF
CDR3 DNA: TGCGCCAGCAGCCGAAGGACTAGCGCGGGTACGCAGTATTTT

clone size: NA
D gene: NA
V gene: TRBV6-1
J gene: TRBJ1-2
CDR3 protein: CASSVWALEGPDGYTF
CDR3 DNA: TGTGCCAGCAGTGTCTGGGCCCTCGAGGGTCCTGATGGCTACACCTTC

clone size: once
D gene: TRBD2
V gene: TRBV11-2
J gene: TRBJ2-1
CDR3 protein: CASSLPLAAKEQFF
CDR3 DNA: TGTGCCAGCAGCTTACCGCTAGCGGCTAAAGAGCAGTTCTTC

clone size: NA
D gene: NA
V gene: TRBV19
J gene: TRBJ1-5
CDR3 protein: CASSNFPGVGNQPQHF
CDR3 DNA: TGTGCCAGTAGTAATTTTCCAGGGGTGGGCAATCAGCCCCAGCATTTT

clone size: NA
D gene: NA
V gene: TRBV6-6
J gene: TRBJ1-1
CDR3 protein: CASSYGTTGGTGEAFF
CDR3 DNA: TGTGCCAGCAGTTACGGGACTACGGGGGGAACTGGAGAAGCTTTCTTT

clone size: NA
D gene: NA
V gene: TRBV9
J gene: TRBJ2-2
CDR3 protein: CASSSLGGGRTGELFF
CDR3 DNA: TGTGCCAGCAGCTCATTAGGCGGGGGCCGAACCGGGGAGCTGTTTTTT

clone size: NA
D gene: NA
V gene: TRBV6-1
J gene: TRBJ2-7
CDR3 protein: CASSDLDSYEQYF
CDR3 DNA: TGTGCCAGCAGTGACCTGGACAGCTACGAGCAGTACTTC

clone size: NA
D gene: NA
V gene: TRBV7-2
J gene: TRBJ1-1
CDR3 protein: CASSFRRESGEAFF
CDR3 DNA: TGTGCCAGCAGCTTTCGTAGGGAATCTGGGGAGGCTTTCTTT

clone size: NA
D gene: NA
V gene: TRBV4-3
J gene: TRBJ1-4
CDR3 protein: CASSQEVGQHNEKLFF
CDR3 DNA: TGCGCCAGCAGCCAAGAAGTAGGACAGCATAATGAAAAACTGTTTTTT

clone size: once
D gene: NA
V gene: TRBV7-2
J gene: TRBJ2-3
CDR3 protein: CASSLGTVQYF
CDR3 DNA: TGTGCCAGCAGCTTAGGGACAGTGCAGTATTTT

clone size: NA
D gene: NA
V gene: TRBV3-1/TRBV3-2
J gene: TRBJ1-1
CDR3 protein: CASSHDRREAEAFF
CDR3 DNA: TGTGCCAGCAGCCATGACAGGAGAGAGGCTGAAGCTTTCTTT

clone size: NA
D gene: TRBD2
V gene: TRBV9
J gene: TRBJ2-5
CDR3 protein: CASSARGGGETQYF
CDR3 DNA: TGTGCCAGCAGCGCACGGGGGGGCGGGGAGACCCAGTACTTC

clone size: few
D gene: NA
V gene: TRBV4-2
J gene: TRBJ2-7
CDR3 protein: CASSQDGPGDLYEQYF
CDR3 DNA: TGTGCCAGCAGCCAAGATGGTCCGGGGGATCTCTACGAGCAGTACTTC

clone size: NA
D gene: NA
V gene: TRBV6-2/TRBV6-3
J gene: TRBJ2-1
CDR3 protein: CASSPVSGTHEQFF
CDR3 DNA: TGTGCCAGCAGTCCGGTTAGCGGTACGCATGAGCAGTTCTTC

clone size: NA
D gene: NA
V gene: TRBV7-3
J gene: TRBJ2-2
CDR3 protein: CASSSQANTGELFF
CDR3 DNA: TGTGCCAGCAGCTCCCAGGCGAACACCGGGGAGCTGTTTTTT

clone size: NA
D gene: NA
V gene: TRBV19
J gene: TRBJ1-5
CDR3 protein: CASSIQLSGQPQHF
CDR3 DNA: TGTGCCAGTAGTATCCAGCTCTCAGGGCAGCCCCAGCATTTT

clone size: NA
D gene: NA
V gene: TRBV7-2
J gene: TRBJ2-3
CDR3 protein: CATATYSWDTQYF
CDR3 DNA: TGTGCCACTGCGACTTACTCGTGGGATACGCAGTATTTT

clone size: NA
D gene: TRBD1
V gene: TRBV19
J gene: TRBJ1-1
CDR3 protein: CASSIGRQGARSSTEAFF
CDR3 DNA: TGTGCCAGTAGTATAGGAAGACAGGGGGCGCGGAGTAGCACTGAAGCTTTCTTT

clone size: NA
D gene: NA
V gene: TRBV5-6
J gene: TRBJ2-1
CDR3 protein: CASSPGGYSYNEQFF
CDR3 DNA: TGTGCCAGCAGCCCCGGGGGATACTCCTACAATGAGCAGTTCTTC

clone size: NA
D gene: TRBD1
V gene: TRBV2
J gene: TRBJ2-3
CDR3 protein: CASSRTGPTDTQYF
CDR3 DNA: TGTGCCAGCAGTAGGACAGGGCCCACAGATACGCAGTATTTT

clone size: NA
D gene: TRBD1
V gene: TRBV7-9
J gene: TRBJ1-1
CDR3 protein: CASTPRQGRTEAFF
CDR3 DNA: TGTGCCAGCACCCCGAGACAGGGGAGGACTGAAGCTTTCTTT

clone size: once
D gene: NA
V gene: TRBV18
J gene: TRBJ1-1
CDR3 protein: CASSRTENTEAFF
CDR3 DNA: TGTGCCAGCTCAAGGACAGAGAACACTGAAGCTTTCTTT

clone size: NA
D gene: TRBD2
V gene: TRBV5-6
J gene: TRBJ2-7
CDR3 protein: CASSFTSGGRYEQYF
CDR3 DNA: TGTGCCAGCAGCTTCACTAGCGGGGGCCGCTACGAGCAGTACTTC

clone size: NA
D gene: TRBD2
V gene: TRBV3-1/TRBV3-2
J gene: TRBJ2-5
CDR3 protein: CASDKRGQETQYF
CDR3 DNA: TGTGCCAGCGACAAGCGGGGACAAGAGACCCAGTACTTC

clone size: NA
D gene: TRBD1
V gene: TRBV6-5
J gene: TRBJ1-3
CDR3 protein: CASSYSTGVAGNTIYF
CDR3 DNA: TGTGCCAGCAGTTACTCGACAGGGGTGGCTGGAAACACCATATATTTT

clone size: NA
D gene: NA
V gene: TRBV6-6
J gene: TRBJ2-7
CDR3 protein: CASSYGLISSYEQYF
CDR3 DNA: TGTGCCAGCAGTTACGGCCTGATAAGCTCCTACGAGCAGTACTTC